The following is a T cell receptor beta chain sequence with its context. Antigen specificity is unknown. Data came from immunoSEQ multiplex PCR; TCRdb stores just in-frame clones and leaves some out. The sample comprises 85,000 to 90,000 clones, more than 85% of which are singletons, and approximately 0.32% rests with the top ten. This sample was taken from a study of graft-versus-host responses after intestinal transplantation. Study details: All recipients were transplanted with multivisceral, liver-intestinal, or isolated intestinal grafts. All recipients were given anti-thymocyte globulin induction, and tacrolimus and steroids were then administered for three to four years.

General study results and limits: GvH clones turned up in recipient marrow; some had shown up first in ileum or blood. With peak circulating GvH clone levels came an association with early post-transplant HvG declines.

The starting material was unstimulated CD4+ T cells sorted from spleen or lymph node cells, obtained before transplant. The clonotype was recovered from a human donor who was the organ donor for an intestinal transplant.

The CDR3 region is CASSPRQGAGELFF. The CDR3 coding sequence is TGTGCCAGCAGCCCACGACAGGGGGCCGGGGAGCTGTTTTTT. V is TRBV5-4 and J is TRBJ2-2, with 9 nucleotides matching TRBD1. CDR3 length equals 14 residues. CDR1 SGHNT and CDR2 YYREEE come from the germline V gene (reference sequence). V was clipped by 4 bases and J by 6 bases; unmatched bases: 4.